This T cell receptor (beta chain) was identified in a study of T cell changes during pregnancy in multiple sclerosis (dated by TCRdb to between 2019 and 2020). Turning to the overall study: Changes in the T cell repertoire over the course of pregnancy were examined in this study in women with multiple sclerosis.

CDR1 and CDR2 were assigned from the germline V gene as MGHRA and YSYEKL. The V end loses 1 base and the J end loses 4 bases, and a stretch of 9 bases separates them. The cysteine opens and the phenylalanine closes a CDR3 of 14 amino acids. The DNA shown is the 42-base CDR3, in frame from base 1. A single count supports this clone. What this receptor recognizes is not known. No quality values exist for individual bases; no much larger clone is one base distant. The library was obtained by the immunoSEQ multiplex PCR assay. TCRdb retrieved this table from immuneACCESS and kept in-frame rearrangements only. Not all clones are present; in checked studies, unresolved V genes account for under half, and no reason is known for the remainder. The sample profile shows around 100,000 clones; approximately 94% of them were found once. Together, the top ten hold 0.95% to 1.5% of the sample.

This chain is built from TRBV4-1 and TRBJ2-3; the D segment could be TRBD2, given 6 matching bases. The receptor comes from a female donor with multiple sclerosis, enrolled in a pregnancy study. Sequenced here: peripheral blood, sampled in the second trimester of pregnancy. In nucleotide form, the sequence is TGCGCCAGCAGCCAAGGACTAGTCCCAGATACGCAGTATTTT. Translation gives CASSQGLVPDTQYF.